One sample yielded the 26 T cell receptor beta chains listed below, sequenced in a study of human T cells and chemical hapten exposure. Stated time point: pre-sensitization, week 0. The treatment: therapeutic diphenylcyclopropenone sensitization with weekly scalp DPC. Via MiXCR, TCRdb re-called the RACE reads, giving one row per CDR3 protein. The table includes about 53,000 distinct CDR3 sequences, roughly a tenth detected once. The material was whole blood, obtained in connection with sensitization to the hapten diphenylcyclopropenone (DPC). The receptors derive from a man aged 40-49 years with alopecia areata. Some clones in this sample may be carry-over from other donors' samples.

This clonotype is medium-sized by share. The CDR3 coding sequence is TGTGCCACCAGTGATAGGGCTAGCGGGGATAGAGACAATGAGCAGTTCTTC. Encoded protein: CATSDRASGDRDNEQFF. The chain employs TRBV24-1 and TRBJ2-1, with 9 nucleotides matching TRBD2. J lost 5 bases, V lost 3 bases, and 10 bases had no gene match. CDR3 size: 17 residues. Germline V CDR1 and CDR2: KGHDR, SFDVKD.

This clonotype was observed a few times. V is TRBV3-1 and J is TRBJ1-3; TRBD1 might be the D (5 bases). The CDR3 is made up of 15 amino acids. The V and J ends lost 4 bases and 6 bases respectively, with 16 bases between them. Looked up from germline, CDR1 is LGHDT and CDR2 is YNNKEL (reference sequence). CDR3 DNA sequence: TGTGCCAGCAGCCCCGCCCGGGGACCCGAAAACACCATATATTTT. Translation: CASSPARGPENTIYF. Full variable domain (outside the CDR3, taken from reference TRBV3-1 and TRBJ1-3): DTAVSQTPKYLVTQMGNDKSIKCEQNLGHDTMYWYKQDSKKFLKIMFSYNNKELIINETVPNRFSPKSPDKAHLNLHINSLELGDSAVYFCASSPARGPENTIYFGEGSWLTVV.

This clonotype occurred once. This rearrangement joins TRBV7-2 to TRBJ2-1, with TRBD2 matching 9 bases. Germline V gene lookup returns CDR1 SGHTA and CDR2 FQGNSA. With V trimmed by 8 bases and J by 10 bases, 15 bases remained unmatched. The CDR3 totals 15 residues. This chain's CDR3 is CASGPAGGPFDEQFF. The CDR3 nucleotides read TGTGCCAGCGGCCCGGCGGGAGGGCCATTCGACGAGCAGTTCTTC.

This clonotype was detected only a few times. This chain connects TRBV28 to TRBJ2-4; perhaps D is TRBD1 or TRBD2 (5 bases each). There are 16 residues in the CDR3. Germline V lookup: CDR1 MDHEN, CDR2 SYDVKM. Trimming cost V 5 bases and J 0 bases, with 14 bases left between them. CDR3 region: CASSQTGPLAKNIQYF. In DNA form, the CDR3 reads TGTGCCAGCAGTCAGACGGGACCCCTAGCCAAAAACATTCAGTACTTC.

This clonotype was observed a few times. V is TRBV21-1 and J is TRBJ2-1. TRBV21-1 is given as a pseudogene. The CDR3 is 15 amino acids. As DNA, the CDR3 is TGTGCCAGCAGCAAAGGTATATACTCCTACAATGAGCAGTTCTTC. Translation gives CASSKGIYSYNEQFF.

Many counts were recorded for this clonotype. The V call is TRBV2, the J call TRBJ2-2; no clear D. This CDR3 region has 10 residues. V lost 4 bases and J lost 6, with 0 bases in between. Germline V CDR1 and CDR2: SNHLY, FYNNEI. The CDR3 loop reads CASSAGELFF. The CDR3 region has the DNA TGTGCCAGCAGTGCCGGGGAGCTGTTTTTT.

This clonotype was seen many times. The chain recombines TRBV28 with TRBJ2-3; 11 nucleotides align to TRBD1. Germline trimming cut 6 bases from V and 6 bases from J; bases unmatched to any gene: 11. Germline assignment: CDR1 MDHEN and CDR2 SYDVKM. This CDR3 spans 16 amino acids. The CDR3 loop is CASRILGQGAVDTQYF. The CDR3 DNA follows: TGTGCCAGCAGAATCCTTGGACAGGGGGCAGTCGATACGCAGTATTTT.

This chain connects TRBV29-1 to TRBJ2-1; D is possibly TRBD2 (5 bases). The CDR3 runs 10 residues. V dropped 4 bases and J dropped 11 bases, with 9 bases sitting between them. Germline CDR1 SQVTM, CDR2 ANQGSEA. The CDR3 region has the DNA TGCAGCGTTGGGGGAGTGCAGCAGTTCTTC. Its translation: CSVGGVQQFF.

At least ten counts were recorded for this clonotype. V usage is TRBV28 and J usage is TRBJ2-3, with 13 nucleotides matching TRBD2. The V gene's germline CDR1 is MDHEN and CDR2 SYDVKM. With 5 bases clipped from V and 6 bases from J, the junction kept 8 bases outside the gene matches. There are 16 residues in the CDR3. CDR3 sequence (DNA): TGTGCCAGCAGTCCACTACTAGCGGGAGGGATGGATACGCAGTATTTT. It codes for CASSPLLAGGMDTQYF.

This clonotype was seen more than once but under ten times. The CDR3 loop reads CASSLYPAGPNTGELFF. CDR3 nucleotide sequence: TGTGCCAGCAGCTTATATCCGGCGGGTCCCAACACCGGGGAGCTGTTTTTT. This chain links TRBV7-2 with TRBJ2-2, with TRBD2 as a possible D gene (5 bases). V shed 2 bases and J shed 2 bases, with 15 bases lying between them. This CDR3 contains 17 residues. Germline V gene sequence: CDR1 SGHTA, CDR2 FQGNSA.

Many counts were recorded for this clonotype. The chain uses TRBV27 and TRBJ1-4; unclear D gene. The CDR3 consists of 14 residues. CDR1 and CDR2 (germline): MNHEY, SMNVEV (reference sequence). V was trimmed by 6 bases and J by 4 bases, leaving 12 bases between them. The CDR3 sequence: CASSPSRNNEKLFF. DNA for the CDR3: TGTGCCAGCAGCCCTTCCAGGAATAATGAAAAACTGTTTTTT.

This clonotype appeared many times. The chain uses TRBV7-2 and TRBJ1-5; 7 bases match TRBD1. J gave up 5 bases and V 2 bases, and 9 bases lay outside the gene matches. The CDR3 loop spans 16 amino acids. Germline assignment: CDR1 SGHTA and CDR2 FQGNSA. CDR3 amino acids: CASSLRGGAWDQPQHF. The CDR3 DNA reads as TGTGCCAGCAGCTTAAGAGGGGGCGCATGGGATCAGCCCCAGCATTTT.

This clonotype was detected a few times. The chain couples TRBV6-5 to TRBJ1-2, with no clear D. Germline V gene data show CDR1 as MNHEY and CDR2 as SVGAGI. Trimming removed 0 bases at V and 5 bases at J, with 13 bases between. The length of the CDR3 is 15 residues. CDR3 amino acids: CASSYSPYSGYGYTF. The CDR3 DNA is TGTGCCAGCAGTTACTCCCCTTACAGTGGTTATGGCTACACCTTC.

Ten or more counts support this clonotype. In DNA form, the CDR3 reads TGTGCCAGCAGTACGACTAGCGGCTCCTACGAGCAGTACTTC. Its translation is CASSTTSGSYEQYF. V and J are TRBV6-2 or TRBV6-3 and TRBJ2-7; 9 bases line up with TRBD2. The V and J ends lost 5 bases and 0 bases, in that order; junction bases with no gene match: 2. The length of the CDR3 is 14 residues. Germline values: CDR1 MNHEY, CDR2 SVGEGT.

Here the CDR3 reads CASSETSLQETQYF. Written as DNA, the CDR3 is TGTGCCAGCAGTGAGACTAGCTTACAAGAGACCCAGTACTTC. The chain recombines TRBV6-2 or TRBV6-3 with TRBJ2-5; TRBD2 agrees at 7 bases. The J segment lost 2 bases and the V segment lost 5 bases, leaving 5 bases of the junction unmatched. The CDR3 has 14 amino acids. Germline V gene lookup returns CDR1 MNHEY and CDR2 SVGEGT.

This sequence joins TRBV19 and TRBJ2-7; 12 nucleotides line up with TRBD2. Germline assignment: CDR1 LNHDA and CDR2 SQIVND (reference sequence). With V trimmed by 5 bases and J by 1 base, 6 bases remained unmatched. The CDR3 spans 16 residues. This chain's CDR3 is CASSRTSGTRSYEQYF. For the CDR3, the DNA is TGTGCCAGTAGTCGGACTAGCGGGACCAGATCCTACGAGCAGTACTTC.

The V and J genes are TRBV20-1 and TRBJ1-1; 7 positions match TRBD1. The J segment lost 1 base and the V segment lost 6 bases, leaving 2 bases of the junction unmatched. Germline V lookup: CDR1 DFQATT, CDR2 SNEGSKA (reference sequence). The CDR3 sequence is 12 residues long. The CDR3 DNA reads TGCAGTGCCAGACAGGGGAACACTGAAGCTTTCTTT. It translates to CSARQGNTEAFF.

This clonotype has a count of ten or more. The chain links TRBV18 to TRBJ2-1; TRBD1 might be the D (5 bases). Germline V lookup: CDR1 KGHSH, CDR2 LQKENI. V was trimmed by 4 bases and J by 10 bases, leaving 23 bases between them. The CDR3 contains 16 residues. The CDR3 region is CASSRNSDLGHAEQFF. The CDR3 DNA reads as TGTGCCAGCTCACGTAACTCCGACCTAGGACACGCAGAGCAGTTCTTC. Supplemented by reference TRBV18 and TRBJ2-1, the full variable domain reads NAGVMQNPRHLVRRRGQEARLRCSPMKGHSHVYWYRQLPEEGLKFMVYLQKENIIDESGMPKERFSAEFPKEGPSILRIQQVVRGDSAAYFCASSRNSDLGHAEQFFGPGTRLTVL.

This chain uses TRBV5-4 with TRBJ2-1; 7 bases align to TRBD2. Germline CDR1 and CDR2: SGHNT and YYREEE (reference sequence). The CDR3 length is 16 residues. Germline trimming cut 4 bases from V and 8 bases from J; bases unmatched to any gene: 15. The CDR3 protein is CASSVGIPSGVDEQFF. The CDR3 DNA sequence: TGTGCCAGCAGCGTTGGGATACCTAGCGGAGTAGATGAGCAGTTCTTC.

The chain joins TRBV6-1 to TRBJ2-1; a weak D match, TRBD2 (6 bases). Germline CDR1 is MNHNS and CDR2 is SASEGT. The CDR3 extends over 11 amino acids. The CDR3 DNA is TGTGCGGAGGGCACAGACAATGAGCAGTTCTTC. Its protein is CAEGTDNEQFF.

This clonotype was picked up many times. This rearrangement joins TRBV7-2 to TRBJ2-3, with D perhaps TRBD2 (5 bases). V lost 1 base and J 0 bases, leaving 11 bases between the germline ends. The CDR3 extends over 16 amino acids. From germline, CDR1 is SGHTA and CDR2 FQGNSA. The CDR3 DNA reads TGTGCCAGCAGCTTAGAGGGCAGGACTAGCACAGATACGCAGTATTTT. It yields the protein CASSLEGRTSTDTQYF.

This clonotype was seen a handful of times. The chain has TRBV12-3 or TRBV12-4 and TRBJ2-2, with 13 bases lining up with TRBD2. The CDR3 is 17 residues long. Losses at the gene ends were 2 bases for V and 7 bases for J; bases not matched to a gene: 7. The CDR3 nucleotides are TGTGCCAGCAGTTTACTTGGGTGGACTAGCGGGGGCGGGGAGCTGTTTTTT. It specifies CASSLLGWTSGGGELFF.

This clonotype was counted at least ten times. One end of the junction is discordant with germline, which a read error may explain. The chain has TRBV28 and TRBJ2-5; 8 bases are a match to TRBD1. Germline CDR1 is MDHEN and CDR2 is SYDVKM. This CDR3 is built from 12 residues. The CDR3 coding sequence is TGTGCCAGCATAGACCGGGACAGGTTTATAGTTTTC. The encoded protein is CASIDRDRFIVF.

This chain uses TRBV12-3 or TRBV12-4 with TRBJ1-1; D possibly corresponds to TRBD1 (6 bases). V gave up 3 bases and J gave up 4 bases, with 12 bases separating them. This CDR3 spans 14 amino acids. Here the CDR3 reads CASSFTGKGTEAFF. Here the CDR3 DNA reads TGTGCCAGCAGTTTTACAGGGAAGGGCACTGAAGCTTTCTTT.

This clonotype was observed many times. V gene TRBV12-3 or TRBV12-4 combines with J gene TRBJ2-7; TRBD2 matches at 14 bases. This CDR3 region has 16 residues. The junction had 5 bases not matched to a gene; V was cut back by 6 bases and J by 1 base. The CDR3 loop is CASRRTSGGFSYEQYF. The CDR3, as DNA: TGTGCCAGCAGAAGGACTAGCGGGGGGTTTTCCTACGAGCAGTACTTC.

The sample holds a few counts of this clonotype. V and J are TRBV4-3 and TRBJ2-3, with D perhaps TRBD2 (5 bases). The CDR3 contains 14 residues. Per the germline V gene, CDR1 is LGHNA and CDR2 is YSLEER. V dropped 6 bases and J dropped 0 bases, with 10 bases sitting between them. In DNA, the CDR3 is TGCGCCAGCAGTCCCGGGGTTAGCACAGATACGCAGTATTTT. Its translation: CASSPGVSTDTQYF.